This T cell receptor beta chain came from a study of graft-versus-host responses after intestinal transplantation. Details on this clone: Its antigen is as yet unknown.

V was cut by 4 bases and J by 7 bases, with 11 bases left in between. This CDR3 is 13 amino acids long. CDR1 is LGHNA, CDR2 YNFKEQ, per germline. Sequencing used immunoSEQ multiplex PCR; TCRdb keeps in-frame clones, though not all of them. This sample has about 73,000 clones; around 90% occur once, and the top ten carry less than 5%. The chain links TRBV4-2 to TRBJ1-5, with D possibly matching TRBD1 (5 bases). This material consisted of unstimulated CD8+ T cells sorted from spleen or lymph node cells, taken before transplant. The sequence was collected from a human donor who was the organ donor for an intestinal transplant. The CDR3, as DNA: TGTGCCAGCAGCCCAATCAGGGCACAGCCCCAGCATTTT. Amino acid sequence: CASSPIRAQPQHF.